A selection of T cell receptor beta chains follows, all from one sample in a study of memory CD4+ T cells and cytomegalovirus serostatus. Produced via immunoSEQ multiplex PCR; TCRdb's table is partial and in-frame only. In the table there are tens of thousands of clones, about 75% of which are singletons. The specimen was memory CD4+ T cells from blood. These receptors originate from an adult in good health and CMV-seropositive. CDR3s include the opening cysteine and the closing phenylalanine or tryptophan.

V: TRBV9; CDR3: CASSVEGISPLHF
V: TRBV6-5; CDR3: CASSFRPGTNEKLFF
V: TRBV19; CDR3: CASSIPDSYSNQPQHF
V: TRBV2; CDR3: CASSPGHSGNTIYF
V: TRBV5-4; CDR3: CASSKGPTGAGNTIYF
V: TRBV6-1; CDR3: CASRTGSGEKLFF
V: TRBV25-1; CDR3: CASSTLALEETQYF
V: TRBV29-1; CDR3: CSVSQGLTDTQYF
V: TRBV27; CDR3: CASSPGHYGYTF
V: TRBV28; CDR3: CASSFTAEGTDTQYF
V: TRBV9; CDR3: CASSVGKAYNEQFF
V: TRBV2; CDR3: CASSRGRVATNEKLFF
V: TRBV28; CDR3: CASSPSRAGNTIYF
V: TRBV7-9; CDR3: CASSLWQGANVLTF
V: TRBV4-2; CDR3: CASSQPEGSYTF
V: TRBV2; CDR3: CASSPLRGPSGNTIYF
V: TRBV7-2; CDR3: CASSSQGFYNSPLHF
V: TRBV29-1; CDR3: CSGGKGVSSTDTQYF
V: TRBV11-2; CDR3: CASSFWDRGEKLFF
V: TRBV28; CDR3: CASSLSGQGVYEQYF
V: TRBV29-1; CDR3: CSVVDIQYF
V: TRBV30; CDR3: CAWSSPAAETQYF
V: TRBV4-2; CDR3: CASSLNPGQGGEKLFF
V: TRBV19; CDR3: CASSLGRPGRWEQYF
V: TRBV28; CDR3: CASSFGGASYNEQFF
V: TRBV19; CDR3: CASRSTYSNQPQHF
V: TRBV4-3; CDR3: CASSQESTASGRVYADTQYF
V: TRBV5-1; CDR3: CASSLRGDYGYTF
V: TRBV28; CDR3: CASSFSRTGYQPQHF
V: TRBV5-4; CDR3: CASSPDRVNEQYF
V: TRBV2; CDR3: CASSVSEQYF
V: TRBV21-1; CDR3: CASSRLAEETQYF
V: TRBV6-5; CDR3: CASSPEYRSAYEQYF
V: TRBV5-1; CDR3: CASSLVSGPEETQYF
V: TRBV30; CDR3: CAWRWAGGATDTQYF
V: TRBV19; CDR3: CASQGLAGVSEQFF
V: TRBV5-1; CDR3: CASSYLDRSSPLHF
V: TRBV4-1; CDR3: CASSQPLGASGYEQYF
V: TRBV7-2; CDR3: CASSLGRGGDEQFF
V: TRBV27; CDR3: CASSPLRGSGNTIYF
V: TRBV2; CDR3: CASSDGSGSIIYEQYF
V: TRBV20-1; CDR3: CSANPDYEQFF
V: TRBV28; CDR3: CASSSPWWRGADADTQYF
V: TRBV11-1; CDR3: CASSHPRVPRQYF
V: TRBV7-9; CDR3: CASSPGRAGTEAFF
V: TRBV28; CDR3: CASSFGGMLEKLFF
V: TRBV7-9; CDR3: CASSLFAGKWTEAFF
V: TRBV9; CDR3: CASSVAPSGGTGELFF
V: TRBV20-1; CDR3: CSARNSYEQYF
V: TRBV7-8; CDR3: CASSRRGQGATSSAEQYF
V: TRBV19; CDR3: CASSMGGGSTDTQYF